The 20 T cell receptor beta chains below all came from one sample that was sequenced in a study of identical twins. TCRdb ran MiXCR on the 5' RACE reads and lists one entry per CDR3 protein. There are approximately 690,000 distinct CDR3 sequences in the sample; around 6% occur only once, and around 2% lies in the top ten. Source material: naive T cells sorted from blood. The receptors derive from a man between 18 and 29 years old in good health.

This clonotype was counted a few times. The chain combines TRBV5-1 with TRBJ1-1; 8 nucleotides line up with TRBD1. CDR1 SGHRS and CDR2 YFSETQ come from the germline V gene. The V segment lost 4 bases and the J segment 0 bases; nucleotides outside the gene matches: 8. The CDR3 is made up of 16 amino acids. This CDR3 reads CASSLGTGVMNTEAFF. For the CDR3, the DNA is TGCGCCAGCAGCCTCGGGACAGGAGTCATGAACACTGAAGCTTTCTTT.

This clonotype has only a few counts. The chain is built from TRBV6-1 and TRBJ2-6; 7 bases map to TRBD1. The ends lost 4 bases at V and 0 bases at J; junction bases unmatched: 6. The CDR3 loop spans 17 amino acids. In germline, CDR1 is MNHNS, CDR2 SASEGT. This CDR3 reads CASSGPGTDSGANVLTF. In DNA, the CDR3 is TGTGCCAGCAGTGGTCCCGGGACAGACTCTGGGGCCAACGTCCTGACTTTC.

This clonotype has ten or more counts. The rearrangement uses TRBV5-1 and TRBJ2-1; TRBD2 is a possible D gene (6 bases). The V and J ends lost 0 bases and 6 bases respectively, with 13 bases between them. Germline V lookup: CDR1 SGHRS, CDR2 YFSETQ. This CDR3 contains 15 residues. CDR3 sequence: CASSLVGRTGNEQFF. The CDR3 coding sequence is TGCGCCAGCAGCTTGGTTGGGAGGACGGGCAATGAGCAGTTCTTC.

V gene TRBV12-3 or TRBV12-4 combines with J gene TRBJ1-6; 8 nucleotides align to TRBD1. V shed 6 bases and J 9 bases; nucleotides not matched to a gene: 16. The CDR3 length is 17 residues. CDR3 sequence reads: CASRPSGGGTGSSPLHF. The CDR3 DNA reads as TGTGCCAGCAGGCCCAGCGGGGGCGGGACAGGTAGTTCACCCCTCCACTTT.

Regarding this clonotype: One end of the junction does not line up with germline, which may come from a read error. This sequence joins TRBV27 and TRBJ1-2, with 9 bases fitting TRBD1. Germline V gene data show CDR1 as MNHEY and CDR2 as SMNVEV (reference sequence). The CDR3 contains 14 residues. In DNA form, the CDR3 reads TGTGTCAGCACCAAGACAGGGGGGCCCTATGGCTACACCTTC. Amino acid sequence: CVSTKTGGPYGYTF.

At least ten counts were recorded for this clonotype. The chain employs TRBV5-1 and TRBJ2-3, with D perhaps TRBD1 or TRBD2 (5 bases each). This CDR3 is built from 14 residues. The germline V gene encodes CDR1 SGHRS and CDR2 YFSETQ. Trimming removed 6 bases at V and 2 bases at J, with 13 bases between. CDR3 loop: CASTRRGITDTQYF. CDR3 coding DNA: TGCGCCAGCACCAGACGGGGCATCACAGATACGCAGTATTTT.

A few counts support this clonotype. The V and J genes are TRBV5-5 and TRBJ2-3; D is unresolved. The V gene's germline CDR1 is SGHKS and CDR2 YYEKEE (reference sequence). The germline V and J ends were trimmed by 0 bases and 1 base, with 9 bases remaining between them. The CDR3 runs 15 residues. This CDR3 reads CASSLARVRTDTQYF. The CDR3, as DNA: TGTGCCAGCAGCTTGGCCAGAGTCCGCACAGATACGCAGTATTTT.

This clonotype has ten or more counts. V gene TRBV12-3 or TRBV12-4 combines with J gene TRBJ2-7, with 8 bases aligning to TRBD2. V lost 5 bases and J lost 3; bases outside the gene matches: 6. The CDR3 covers 14 residues. In nucleotides, the CDR3 is TGTGCCAGCAGTCCGGGACTAGGACACTACGAGCAGTACGTC. It yields the protein CASSPGLGHYEQYV.

This clonotype was observed a handful of times. V is TRBV7-2 and J is TRBJ2-1; TRBD2 agrees at 8 bases. Losses at the gene ends were 5 bases for V and 9 bases for J; bases not matched to a gene: 9. There are 14 residues in the CDR3. The germline CDR1 and CDR2 sequences are SGHTA and FQGNSA. CDR3 nucleotides: TGTGCCAGCAGCGGGTCCTGGGCGGGAGGTGAGCAGTTCTTC. Translation gives CASSGSWAGGEQFF.

This clonotype was recorded many times. The chain links TRBV6-5 to TRBJ1-4, with D maybe TRBD1 (6 bases). Looked up from germline, CDR1 is MNHEY and CDR2 is SVGAGI. The germline V and J ends were trimmed by 4 bases and 11 bases, with 14 bases remaining between them. This CDR3 region has 13 residues. CDR3 amino acids: CASSSGQPGKLFF. As DNA, the CDR3 is TGTGCCAGCAGTTCTGGACAGCCAGGGAAACTGTTTTTT.

In this sample, this clonotype turned up many times. CDR3 residues: CASSLGLREFHEQYV. CDR3 nucleotide sequence: TGTGCCAGCAGCCTTGGCTTGCGGGAGTTTCACGAGCAGTACGTC. This chain links TRBV12-3 or TRBV12-4 with TRBJ2-7; TRBD2 matches at 7 bases. The CDR3 covers 15 residues. Trimming removed 6 bases from V and 5 bases from J; junction bases left unmatched: 13.

As to this clonotype: The germline gene is not matched at one end of the junction; a read error may be the cause. This chain links TRBV12-3 or TRBV12-4 with TRBJ1-6; D not certain. CDR3 length: 17 residues. CDR3 sequence reads: CASTLRRWGGYNSPLHF. The CDR3 region has the DNA TGTGCCAGCACTTTAAGACGATGGGGAGGCTACAATTCACCCCTCCACTTT.

V usage is TRBV28 and J usage is TRBJ2-1; 8 nucleotides match TRBD1. Trimming took 2 bases from V and 2 from J; bases not matched to a gene: 5. Germline CDR1 is MDHEN and CDR2 is SYDVKM. The CDR3 covers 16 residues. For the CDR3, the DNA is TGTGCCAGCAGTTTACGACAGGGGACCACCTACAATGAGCAGTTCTTC. It specifies CASSLRQGTTYNEQFF.

At least ten counts were recorded for this clonotype. V is TRBV25-1 and J is TRBJ2-2; possible D gene TRBD1, 5 bases. Trimming cost V 4 bases and J 7 bases, with 13 bases left between them. Germline CDR1 MGHDK, CDR2 SYGVNS. The CDR3 extends over 14 amino acids. CDR3 coding DNA: TGTGCCAGCAGTGGGGTGGGGCTGAACGGGGAGCTGTTTTTT. Residues: CASSGVGLNGELFF.

The DNA for the CDR3 is TGTGCCAGCAGTGAAACCGGACAGCCGAACACCGGGGAGCTGTTTTTT. Protein sequence: CASSETGQPNTGELFF. The rearrangement links TRBV25-1 to TRBJ2-2; maybe TRBD1 (6 bases). V lost 2 bases and J lost 0, with 10 bases in between. Germline loops: CDR1 MGHDK, CDR2 SYGVNS. This CDR3 contains 16 residues.

The rearrangement joins TRBV29-1 to TRBJ2-5, with TRBD1 matching over 8 bases. This CDR3 has 13 residues. CDR1 SQVTM and CDR2 ANQGSEA come from the germline V gene. Unmatched junction bases numbered 8, after V lost 6 bases and J lost 5 bases. The CDR3 nucleotides are TGCAGCGTCGGGACAGGTGGGCTTGAGACCCAGTACTTC. This encodes CSVGTGGLETQYF.

V usage is TRBV7-9 and J usage is TRBJ1-5; a weak D match, TRBD1 (5 bases). Trimming took off 5 bases at V and 5 bases at J, with 16 bases between the two ends. The germline V gene has CDR1 SEHNR and CDR2 FQNEAQ (reference sequence). The length of the CDR3 is 15 residues. The CDR3: CASSPGTQAYQPQHF. Here the CDR3 DNA reads TGTGCCAGCAGCCCAGGGACCCAGGCCTATCAGCCCCAGCATTTT. Combining the CDR3 with reference TRBV7-9 and TRBJ1-5 gives the whole variable domain DTGVSQNPRHKITKRGQNVTFRCDPISEHNRLYWYRQTLGQGPEFLTYFQNEAQLEKSRLLSDRFSAERPKGSFSTLEIQRTEQGDSAMYLCASSPGTQAYQPQHFGDGTRLSIL.

This clonotype was observed many times. V gene TRBV29-1 combines with J gene TRBJ2-5; TRBD2 aligns across 15 bases. Germline-derived CDR1 and CDR2 are SQVTM and ANQGSEA. V lost 6 bases, J lost 4 bases, and 15 bases stayed unmatched. This CDR3 comprises 18 residues. CDR3 nucleotide sequence: TGCAGCGTGCCATCGAATGGACTAGCGGGAGGGTTCCGAGAGACCCAGTACTTC. This encodes CSVPSNGLAGGFRETQYF.

The chain combines TRBV20-1 with TRBJ2-5; 8 nucleotides agree with TRBD1. From germline, CDR1 is DFQATT and CDR2 SNEGSKA (reference sequence). With 6 bases clipped from V and 2 bases from J, the junction kept 11 bases outside the gene matches. This CDR3 has 15 residues. The CDR3 loop reads CSAKGGQGPQETQYF. In DNA, the CDR3 is TGCAGTGCCAAGGGCGGACAGGGACCACAAGAGACCCAGTACTTC.

This clonotype was counted ten times or more. The chain recombines TRBV12-3 or TRBV12-4 with TRBJ2-3, with unresolved D. V gave up 5 bases and J gave up 4 bases, with 22 bases separating them. The CDR3 consists of 17 residues. Here the CDR3 DNA reads TGTGCCAGCAGTATGAGTCGTGGCGCCATAGAGGCAGATACGCAGTATTTT. Its protein is CASSMSRGAIEADTQYF.